Listed here is a single T cell receptor beta chain. The antigen is unknown. Every participating donor contributed approximately 10 milliliters of peripheral blood through a draw. Researchers isolated at least 6 million PBMCs per sample. A minimum of 5.5 micrograms of total RNA was extracted per sample. A J-beta primer mix and a sample-barcoded 5' primer were used in a second PCR of about 6 to 12 cycles. TCRdb re-called the 5' RACE reads through MiXCR, storing one row per CDR3 protein. This table has hundreds of thousands of distinct CDR3 sequences, around 43% appearing once. V was cut by 1 base and J by 0 bases, with 10 bases left in between. CDR1 is LGHDT and CDR2 is YNNKEL in the germline V gene (reference sequence). The CDR3 loop spans 16 amino acids. These data come from a study of blood T cells in healthy people across ages. Study-level findings and limits: The unknown donor CMV status may have confounded expanded clonotype changes.

Sequenced: blood. The TCR was taken from a man of 80 years or more in good health. The chain employs TRBV3-1 and TRBJ2-1; TRBD2 might be the D (6 bases). In DNA form, the CDR3 reads TGTGCCAGCAGCCAAGGGCGGGGAACCTCCTACAATGAGCAGTTCTTC. Protein sequence: CASSQGRGTSYNEQFF.